This T cell receptor (beta chain) stems from a study of high-grade serous ovarian cancer treatment subgroups. About the study: Samples averaged roughly 14,000 reads and several thousand unique TCR beta rearrangements.

Generated by immunoSEQ multiplex PCR, the TCRdb table keeps only in-frame clones and is missing some. The profile shows under 3,000 clones, about four fifths of them singletons. Germline CDR1 is MNHEY and CDR2 is SVGAGI. With 7 bases removed from V and 4 bases from J, the gap between germline ends came to 19 bases. The CDR3 runs to 15 residues. Study results and limitations: Repertoire similarity ranged about 0.1 to 0.79 between tumors of one patient.

About this clone itself: The antigen is unknown.

Tumor samples were obtained before definitive surgery or chemotherapy. The sequence came from a human donor with high-grade serous ovarian cancer. Material: tumor tissue. This chain links TRBV6-5 with TRBJ1-1; weak D call: TRBD1 (5 bases). Written as DNA, the CDR3 is TGTGCCAGCACCCCCATCAGGGAAGTCGGCACTGAAGCTTTCTTT. Its translation: CASTPIREVGTEAFF.